This TCR beta chain stems from a study of OX40 agonist ivuxolimab in advanced cancers. Across the study: The patients received agonistic anti-OX40 (CD134) antibody ivuxolimab. At 0.01 to 10 mg/kg, ivuxolimab was administered intravenously to patients every 2 weeks. Enrollees could have had prior anti-PD-1, anti-PD-L1 or anti-CTLA-4 therapy, which 30% to 50% had received.

Sequenced by immunoSEQ multiplex PCR; TCRdb stores in-frame clones only, minus some. The sample lists roughly 100,000 clones; about nine tenths were seen once. The CDR3 loop spans 14 amino acids. Germline V CDR1 and CDR2: SEHNR, FQNEAQ (reference sequence). Germline trimming cut 3 bases from V and 8 bases from J; bases unmatched to any gene: 5. Sequencing was performed on CD4+ or CD8+ T cells sorted from blood, taken in a trial of the OX40 agonist ivuxolimab. The TCR sequence derives from an adult with an advanced solid tumor such as melanoma, head and neck, liver or kidney cancer. The rearrangement uses TRBV7-9 and TRBJ1-3, with 9 bases fitting TRBD1. CDR3 in DNA: TGTGCCAGCAGCTTGGGACAGGGTGGGCACACCATATATTTT. Translation gives CASSLGQGGHTIYF.